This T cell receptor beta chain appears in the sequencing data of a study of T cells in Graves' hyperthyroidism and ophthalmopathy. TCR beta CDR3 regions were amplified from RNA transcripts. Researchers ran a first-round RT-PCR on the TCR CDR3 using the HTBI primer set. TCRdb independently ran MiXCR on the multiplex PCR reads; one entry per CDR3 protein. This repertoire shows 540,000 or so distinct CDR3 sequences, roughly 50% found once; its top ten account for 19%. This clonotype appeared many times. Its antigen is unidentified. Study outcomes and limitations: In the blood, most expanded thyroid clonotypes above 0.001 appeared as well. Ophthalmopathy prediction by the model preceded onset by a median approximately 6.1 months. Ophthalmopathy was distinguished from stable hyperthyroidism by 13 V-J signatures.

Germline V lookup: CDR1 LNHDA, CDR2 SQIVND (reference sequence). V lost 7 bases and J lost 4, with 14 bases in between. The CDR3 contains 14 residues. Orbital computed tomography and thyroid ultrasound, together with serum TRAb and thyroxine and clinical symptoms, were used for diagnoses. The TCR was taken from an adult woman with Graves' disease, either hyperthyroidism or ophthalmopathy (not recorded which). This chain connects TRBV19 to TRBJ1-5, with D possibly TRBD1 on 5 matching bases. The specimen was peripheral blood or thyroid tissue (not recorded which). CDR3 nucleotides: TGTGCCAGTATAAAGAGGGGAGAGAATCAGCCCCAGCATTTT. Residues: CASIKRGENQPQHF.